Listed here are 30 T cell receptor beta chains from one sample, sequenced in a study of cytomegalovirus exposure and HLA in healthy donors. In the PCR, 60 Vbeta and 13 Jbeta primers were used. Assay used: immunoSEQ multiplex PCR; TCRdb lists only in-frame clones, some missing. This listing includes tens of thousands of clones. Sequenced input: PBMCs. These receptors originate from a woman between 25 and 40 years old in good health and CMV-seropositive.

The chain recombines TRBV7-2 with TRBJ2-5; 8 bases fit TRBD1. The tail of the sequence fits TRBJ2-7 better, so the J call may be wrong. The CDR3 length is 13 residues. Germline V gene lookup returns CDR1 SGHTA and CDR2 FQGNSA. The DNA of the CDR3 is TGTGCCAGCAGCCCAACGGACAGGGCCGAGCAGTACTTC. As protein: CASSPTDRAEQYF.

The chain has TRBV10-3 and TRBJ1-2, with D possibly TRBD1 on 6 matching bases. CDR1 ENHRY and CDR2 SYGVKD come from the germline V gene. Trimming pared 6 bases from V and 8 bases from J, leaving 22 bases between. CDR3 length: 15 amino acids. CDR3 protein: CAISYTAVAGEGYTF. CDR3 DNA: TGTGCCATCAGCTACACGGCGGTGGCAGGGGAGGGCTACACCTTC.

This sequence joins TRBV18 and TRBJ2-7; 12 nucleotides line up with TRBD1. With 5 bases clipped from V and 6 bases from J, the junction kept 11 bases outside the gene matches. Germline CDR1 KGHSH, CDR2 LQKENI. This CDR3 is 16 amino acids long. Here the CDR3 reads CASSEQLGQGAIEQYF. The DNA for the CDR3 is TGTGCCAGCTCAGAGCAATTGGGACAGGGGGCAATCGAGCAGTACTTC.

The J gene is TRBJ1-1, the V gene TRBV4-1, with a tentative D call TRBD1 (5 bases). The germline CDR1 and CDR2 sequences are MGHRA and YSYEKL. V lost 2 bases and J lost 4, with 11 bases in between. This CDR3 has 14 residues. The CDR3 nucleotides read TGCGCCAGCAGCCAACTCAGGGAGGGCACTGAAGCTTTCTTT. Translation gives CASSQLREGTEAFF.

J is TRBJ2-1 and V is TRBV6-1; weak D call: TRBD1 (6 bases). This CDR3 is 15 amino acids long. Germline loops: CDR1 MNHNS, CDR2 SASEGT. Trimming pared 4 bases from V and 1 base from J, leaving 11 bases between. For the CDR3, the DNA is TGTGCCAGCAGTGTTCGACAGGAATCCTACAATGAGCAGTTCTTC. Translating gives CASSVRQESYNEQFF.

The chain is built from TRBV28 and TRBJ2-2, with 7 nucleotides matching TRBD2. V lost 6 bases, J lost 5 bases, and 12 bases stayed unmatched. The CDR3 consists of 16 residues. Germline-derived CDR1 and CDR2 are MDHEN and SYDVKM. The CDR3 DNA reads TGTGCCAGCAGCCCCCCGGGGTGGGGAGGGACCGGGGAGCTGTTTTTT. Amino acid sequence: CASSPPGWGGTGELFF.

The gene calls are TRBV4-1 and TRBJ2-1; 7 nucleotides agree with TRBD1. V shed 0 bases, J shed 2 bases, and the junction held 1 base outside the gene matches. Germline V gene lookup returns CDR1 MGHRA and CDR2 YSYEKL. This CDR3 has 15 residues. CDR3 DNA sequence: TGCGCCAGCAGCCAAGATGACAGGGCCTACAATGAGCAGTTCTTC. Protein sequence: CASSQDDRAYNEQFF.

The V call is TRBV6-5, the J call TRBJ1-4, with 9 bases matching TRBD1. This CDR3 spans 15 amino acids. V gave up 6 bases and J gave up 7 bases; unmatched junction bases: 9. CDR1 is MNHEY and CDR2 is SVGAGI in the germline V gene. The CDR3 DNA is TGTGCCAGCAGGGGCTACAGGGGGCGCTTTGAAAAACTGTTTTTT. It translates to CASRGYRGRFEKLFF.

The chain carries TRBV29-1 and TRBJ2-1; tentative D call: TRBD2 (6 bases). The V end was cut by 5 bases, the J end by 5 bases, with 16 bases between. Germline V lookup: CDR1 SQVTM, CDR2 ANQGSEA. CDR3 length: 14 amino acids. Here the CDR3 reads CSVSGQIDDNEQFF. The CDR3 bases are TGCAGCGTTAGCGGGCAGATTGATGACAATGAGCAGTTCTTC.

The chain links TRBV7-2 to TRBJ2-2, with a tentative D call TRBD2 (6 bases). Per the germline V gene, CDR1 is SGHTA and CDR2 is FQGNSA. The ends were cut back, 1 base at V and 2 bases at J, with 8 bases in the middle. The CDR3 has 15 residues. CDR3 residues: CASSLGGVNTGELFF. DNA of the CDR3: TGTGCCAGCAGCTTAGGGGGGGTAAACACCGGGGAGCTGTTTTTT.

The chain is built from TRBV4-2 and TRBJ2-3; 9 bases fit TRBD2. Losses at the gene ends were 0 bases for V and 5 bases for J; bases not matched to a gene: 6. The CDR3 runs to 16 residues. Germline V gene lookup returns CDR1 LGHNA and CDR2 YNFKEQ. This chain's CDR3 is CASSQDLRGGRDTQYF. The CDR3 DNA follows: TGTGCCAGCAGCCAAGATCTGCGGGGGGGCCGAGATACGCAGTATTTT.

The genes are TRBV28 and TRBJ1-1; 8 bases agree with TRBD1. This CDR3 region has 15 residues. The junction had 8 bases not matched to a gene; V was cut back by 4 bases and J by 4 bases. Germline V gives CDR1 MDHEN, CDR2 SYDVKM. The chain's CDR3 is CASSSFPGGGTEAFF. The CDR3 bases are TGTGCCAGCAGTTCCTTCCCAGGGGGCGGCACTGAAGCTTTCTTT.

This chain links TRBV30 with TRBJ2-1, with 9 bases lining up with TRBD2. In germline, CDR1 is GTSNPN, CDR2 SVGIG (reference sequence). This CDR3 is 14 amino acids long. V lost 2 bases and J lost 9; bases outside the gene matches: 8. The CDR3 nucleotides read TGTGCCTGGAGTATCGGGACTAGCCTCAGTGAGCAGTTCTTC. It yields the protein CAWSIGTSLSEQFF.

The V gene is TRBV7-2, the J gene TRBJ2-1; tentatively, D is TRBD1 (5 bases). This CDR3 region has 14 residues. Germline lookup yields CDR1 SGHTA and CDR2 FQGNSA. Trimming left V 5 bases short and J 5 bases short, with 13 bases between. CDR3 DNA sequence: TGTGCCAGCAGCGTTTCGACAGACCACAATGAGCAGTTCTTC. Protein sequence: CASSVSTDHNEQFF. Full variable domain (rest looked up from reference TRBV7-2 and TRBJ2-1): GAGVSQSPSNKVTEKGKDVELRCDPISGHTALYWYRQSLGQGLEFLIYFQGNSAPDKSGLPSDRFSAERTGGSVSTLTIQRTQQEDSAVYLCASSVSTDHNEQFFGPGTRLTVL.

The rearrangement uses TRBV6-1 and TRBJ2-7; 8 bases fit TRBD1. The CDR3 loop spans 15 amino acids. Germline assignment: CDR1 MNHNS and CDR2 SASEGT. Losses at the gene ends were 5 bases for V and 4 bases for J; bases not matched to a gene: 10. CDR3 sequence (DNA): TGTGCCAGCAGTCTTCACGGACAGGGTGGGTACGAGCAGTACTTC. The encoded protein is CASSLHGQGGYEQYF.

The chain employs TRBV6-5 and TRBJ2-1; TRBD2 aligns across 11 bases. The CDR3 sequence is 15 residues long. Germline values: CDR1 MNHEY, CDR2 SVGAGI. The V gene end was trimmed by 8 bases and the J gene end by 5 bases; junction bases not matched to a gene: 8. CDR3: CASRFSGGADNEQFF. CDR3 sequence (DNA): TGTGCCAGCCGCTTTAGCGGGGGGGCCGACAATGAGCAGTTCTTC.

This chain connects TRBV7-9 to TRBJ2-7; 8 nucleotides align to TRBD2. Trimming removed 0 bases from V and 3 bases from J; junction bases left unmatched: 4. Looked up from germline, CDR1 is SEHNR and CDR2 is FQNEAQ (reference sequence). This CDR3 is 15 amino acids long. CDR3: CASSLASGADYEQYF. In DNA, the CDR3 is TGTGCCAGCAGCTTAGCTAGCGGGGCTGACTACGAGCAGTACTTC.

This rearrangement joins TRBV18 to TRBJ2-1, with D possibly matching TRBD2 (5 bases). Trimming pared 7 bases from V and 4 bases from J, leaving 14 bases between. Germline V CDR1 and CDR2: KGHSH, LQKENI. This CDR3 comprises 14 residues. CDR3 bases: TGTGCCAGCTTCCGGGAAGGCCCTTACAATGAGCAGTTCTTC. Translated: CASFREGPYNEQFF.

The chain employs TRBV19 and TRBJ1-2; 9 bases match TRBD1. V was clipped by 5 bases and J by 8 bases; unmatched bases: 12. The germline gives CDR1 LNHDA, CDR2 SQIVND (reference sequence). The CDR3 loop spans 15 amino acids. CDR3 amino acids: CASSAGDTGGWGYTF. CDR3 nucleotides: TGTGCCAGTAGTGCGGGGGATACAGGGGGCTGGGGCTACACCTTC.

CDR3 sequence: CASTGQTPYEQYF. Here the CDR3 DNA reads TGTGCCAGCACCGGACAGACTCCGTACGAGCAGTACTTC. This sequence joins TRBV2 and TRBJ2-7, with D maybe TRBD1 (6 bases). Germline CDR1 SNHLY, CDR2 FYNNEI. The CDR3 is 13 amino acids. V shed 7 bases and J shed 4 bases, with 14 bases lying between them.

The chain employs TRBV1 and TRBJ1-1. TRBV1 is a pseudogene segment. The CDR3 length is 16 residues. The CDR3 sequence: CTSSPRGGRMNTEAFF. The CDR3 nucleotides are TGCACCAGCAGCCCTCGGGGGGGGAGAATGAACACTGAAGCTTTCTTT.

V is TRBV2 and J is TRBJ1-1; 10 nucleotides align to TRBD1. This CDR3 spans 15 amino acids. V shed 2 bases, J shed 1 base, and the junction held 1 base outside the gene matches. Germline assignment: CDR1 SNHLY and CDR2 FYNNEI. CDR3 loop: CASSERTGGNTEAFF. The DNA for the CDR3 is TGTGCCAGCAGTGAAAGGACAGGGGGGAACACTGAAGCTTTCTTT.

V usage is TRBV19 and J usage is TRBJ2-3, with 7 nucleotides matching TRBD1. The CDR3 loop spans 16 amino acids. Germline CDR1 reads LNHDA; CDR2 reads SQIVND (reference sequence). V was clipped by 0 bases and J by 2 bases; unmatched bases: 5. CDR3 amino acids: CASSIERQGITDTQYF. The CDR3 nucleotides are TGTGCCAGTAGTATAGAGCGACAGGGAATCACAGATACGCAGTATTTT.

The chain links TRBV18 to TRBJ2-7; TRBD1 matches at 10 bases. The V gene's germline CDR1 is KGHSH and CDR2 LQKENI. Trimming removed 3 bases from V and 2 bases from J; junction bases left unmatched: 4. The length of the CDR3 is 15 residues. The CDR3 nucleotides are TGTGCCAGCTCACCGGGACAGGGGAGCGCCTACGAGCAGTACTTC. It is translated as CASSPGQGSAYEQYF.

The V call is TRBV6-6, the J call TRBJ1-1, with D perhaps matching TRBD1 (6 bases). The germline CDR1 and CDR2 sequences are MNHNY and SVGAGI (reference sequence). The CDR3 contains 14 residues. V lost 2 bases, J lost 10 bases, and 17 bases lay in between. CDR3 coding DNA: TGTGCCAGCAGTTACCGGGTGGGGGCCAGAGGAGCTTTCTTT. This encodes CASSYRVGARGAFF.

The chain combines TRBV5-1 with TRBJ1-1; 9 bases are a match to TRBD1. In germline, CDR1 is SGHRS, CDR2 YFSETQ. This CDR3 is 11 amino acids long. V lost 7 bases and J lost 11; bases outside the gene matches: 6. The CDR3 spells CASRDRAMAFF. The CDR3 DNA reads as TGCGCCAGCCGGGACAGGGCAATGGCTTTCTTT.

The V gene is TRBV2, the J gene TRBJ2-7; D might be TRBD2 (6 bases). From germline, CDR1 is SNHLY and CDR2 FYNNEI. Trimming removed 4 bases at V and 1 base at J, with 11 bases between. The CDR3 has 14 amino acids. The CDR3 bases are TGTGCCAGCAGTGGGCGGGGAAGTTCCTACGAGCAGTACTTC. Translating it yields CASSGRGSSYEQYF.

The genes are TRBV5-4 and TRBJ2-6; no firm D call. This CDR3 contains 15 residues. V was clipped by 4 bases and J by 4 bases, with 12 bases between them. Germline-derived CDR1 and CDR2 are SGHNT and YYREEE (reference sequence). The CDR3 sequence: CASSRDPVGANVLTF. The CDR3 DNA is TGTGCCAGCAGCCGCGATCCGGTAGGGGCCAACGTCCTGACTTTC.

The V and J genes are TRBV19 and TRBJ2-5, with no clear D. Trimming removed 1 base at V and 7 bases at J, with 10 bases between. This CDR3 has 13 amino acids. The germline CDR1 and CDR2 sequences are LNHDA and SQIVND (reference sequence). This CDR3 reads CASSIGVTGTQYF. For the CDR3, the DNA is TGTGCCAGTAGTATAGGTGTAACCGGGACCCAGTACTTC.

The gene calls are TRBV2 and TRBJ2-3; 8 bases align to TRBD1. The germline V gene has CDR1 SNHLY and CDR2 FYNNEI. V was clipped by 10 bases and J by 7 bases; unmatched bases: 13. CDR3 size: 14 residues. CDR3 protein: CATRGQGKQNTQYF. DNA of the CDR3: TGTGCCACCCGAGGACAGGGAAAACAAAATACGCAGTATTTT.